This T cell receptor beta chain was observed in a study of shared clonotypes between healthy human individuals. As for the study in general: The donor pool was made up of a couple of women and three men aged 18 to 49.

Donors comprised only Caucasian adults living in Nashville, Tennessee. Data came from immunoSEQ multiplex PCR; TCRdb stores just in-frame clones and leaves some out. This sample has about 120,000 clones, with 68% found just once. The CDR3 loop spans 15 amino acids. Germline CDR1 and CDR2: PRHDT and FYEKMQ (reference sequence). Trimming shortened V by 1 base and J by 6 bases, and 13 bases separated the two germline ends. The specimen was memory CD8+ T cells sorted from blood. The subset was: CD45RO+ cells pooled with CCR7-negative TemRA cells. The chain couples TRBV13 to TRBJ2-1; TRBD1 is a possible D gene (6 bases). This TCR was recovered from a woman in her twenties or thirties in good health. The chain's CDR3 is CASSLEGETGNEQFF. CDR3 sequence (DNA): TGTGCCAGCAGCTTAGAGGGGGAGACCGGCAATGAGCAGTTCTTC.